The clone carrying this T cell receptor beta chain occurred many times. What it binds is not known. These data belong to a study of T-cell reconstitution after alpha-beta-depleted transplantation in children. Study-level points and caveats: For some patients, TCRbeta diversity was high at day 60 because of recipient T cells and thymic progenitors that survived.

In germline, CDR1 is KGHSH, CDR2 LQKENI. Trimming took 4 bases from V and 2 from J, leaving 5 bases between them. The CDR3 extends over 13 amino acids. The TCRbeta library incorporated unique molecular identifiers. TCRdb processed the PCR reads anew with MiXCR; each CDR3 protein has one entry. The table lists roughly 45,000 distinct CDR3 sequences, around 9.2% of them singletons. The sequence was collected from a male patient aged 2-9 years who had a stem cell transplant for chronic granulomatous disease, so the T cells may come from the graft donor. The rearrangement uses TRBV18 and TRBJ1-4; no clear D. Sequenced material: PBMCs, mostly from graft donor cells, taken 60 days after TCRalphabeta/CD19-depleted stem cell transplant. This chain's CDR3 is CASSRGTNEKLFF. The DNA of the CDR3 is TGTGCCAGCTCACGTGGGACTAATGAAAAACTGTTTTTT. Combining the CDR3 with reference TRBV18 and TRBJ1-4 gives the whole variable domain NAGVMQNPRHLVRRRGQEARLRCSPMKGHSHVYWYRQLPEEGLKFMVYLQKENIIDESGMPKERFSAEFPKEGPSILRIQQVVRGDSAAYFCASSRGTNEKLFFGSGTQLSVL.